Included here is one T cell receptor beta chain sequence, with context. This record comes from a study of shared clonotypes between healthy human individuals. The data were produced by immunoSEQ multiplex PCR, yet TCRdb's version contains in-frame clones alone and is incomplete. The sample contains about 2 million clones, 85% to 95% of which appear only once. In germline, CDR1 is SGHRS, CDR2 YFSETQ. This CDR3 has 14 amino acids. Deletions cut 0 bases from V and 5 bases from J, with 11 bases between. Source material: naive CD4+ T cells sorted from blood. Documented subset: CD45RA+ positively selected. V gene TRBV5-1 combines with J gene TRBJ2-5; D not resolved. This TCR was recovered from a man aged 18 to 35 in good health. The CDR3 spells CASSLGRVRETQYF. The CDR3 DNA sequence: TGCGCCAGCAGCTTGGGAAGGGTAAGGGAGACCCAGTACTTC.